This T cell receptor beta chain was captured by sequencing in a study of CXCR3-negative and CXCR3-positive naive CD8 T cells. From germline, CDR1 is SQVTM and CDR2 ANQGSEA. There are 17 residues in the CDR3. Notes on the study in general: Both naive subsets showed comparably high diversity, and memory CD8+ cells showed much lower diversity.

The authors gated naive CD8+ T cells as CD45RO-CCR7+CD27+CD95-. All TRB cDNA libraries came from 5' RACE performed with UMI labels. TCRdb reprocessed the 5' RACE reads; each CDR3 protein has one entry and no DNA is given. The sample totals 70,000 to 95,000 distinct CDR3 sequences. In the case of this clonotype: Its antigen is currently unknown.

Input material: naive CXCR3- CD8+ T cells from blood. Sample subset: CD45RO-CCR7+CD27+CD95- naive CD8+ T cells lacking CXCR3 (TNR3-). This TCR came from a human donor in good health. Some clones in this sample may be carry-over from other donors' samples. The gene calls are TRBV29-1 and TRBJ2-1; TCRdb calls TRBD2, which cannot be checked without DNA. CDR3 sequence reads: CSVPPRTARLADDEQFF.